The clone carrying this T cell receptor (beta chain) has just a few counts. The antigen is undetermined. For sorted libraries, the input was 1 million CD4+ or CD8+ T cells. The method for making cDNA was 5'RACE, and it used 10-nucleotide random UMIs. Over 190 million TCR-beta sequences from 15-18 subjects came from every sequencing run. TCRdb independently ran MiXCR on the 5' RACE reads; one entry per CDR3 protein. The sample gives under 60,000 distinct CDR3 sequences, 4.5% to 7% of which show up once; approximately 1.5% is in the top ten. V was pared by 2 bases and J by 4 bases, with 7 bases between. CDR1 MNHEY and CDR2 SVGAGI come from the germline V gene. CDR3 length equals 13 residues. The sample belongs to a study of neurological immune-mediated disorders. Study findings and constraints: The study found no CDR3 amino acid sequences shared by expanded clones across subjects, suggesting private repertoires in all groups.

The source of this sequence is a woman younger than 35 with multiple sclerosis. Sequencing used CD4+ T cells from blood. The chain employs TRBV6-5 and TRBJ2-3, with D unresolved. The CDR3 region is CASSYSSADTQYF. The CDR3 nucleotides are TGTGCCAGCAGTTACAGTTCAGCAGATACGCAGTATTTT.